Each of the 9 T cell receptor beta chains below was sequenced from the same sample in a study of post-analysis software for immune sequencing data. Study-wide findings and caveats: Higher frequency in patients than in controls was seen for roughly five TRBV segments, with TRBV5-6, TRBV5-1 and TRBV20-1 among them.

For these TCRs, the target antigens are not known. TCR beta cDNA libraries included unique molecular identifiers. TCRdb re-derived calls from the PCR reads in MiXCR, one entry per CDR3 protein. The sample consists of approximately 730,000 distinct CDR3 sequences, 40% to 55% of them appearing once. Sequences were obtained from blood. Receptors were obtained from a girl between 5 and 17 years old with multiple sclerosis.

The gene calls are TRBV19 and TRBJ2-3, with D perhaps TRBD2 (6 bases). CDR1 is LNHDA and CDR2 is SQIVND in the germline V gene (reference sequence). The CDR3 is 18 residues long. Trimming pared 1 base from V and 5 bases from J, leaving 22 bases between. The CDR3 DNA follows: TGTGCCAGTAGTATAGGAGGTAGCGGAAGGGGTATAAGAGATACGCAGTATTTT. This translates into CASSIGGSGRGIRDTQYF.

The gene calls are TRBV7-2 and TRBJ1-2; no firm D call. The CDR3 spans 12 residues. CDR1 and CDR2 (germline): SGHTA, FQGNSA. V dropped 2 bases and J dropped 8 bases, with 9 bases sitting between them. In nucleotides, the CDR3 is TGTGCCAGCAGCTTATTCGCCAGGGGCTACACCTTC. Translating gives CASSLFARGYTF.

V usage is TRBV4-1 and J usage is TRBJ2-1; weak D call: TRBD1 (5 bases). The end of the DNA is better explained by TRBJ2-7, so the J call may be wrong. CDR3 length: 15 amino acids. CDR1 and CDR2 from the germline V gene are MGHRA and YSYEKL. The CDR3 sequence is CASSQDKPGLGEQYF. As DNA, the CDR3 is TGCGCCAGCAGCCAAGATAAGCCAGGGCTAGGTGAGCAGTACTTC.

The chain has TRBV7-2 and TRBJ1-2; no definite D call. Trimming removed 2 bases at V and 4 bases at J, with 11 bases between. Germline values: CDR1 SGHTA, CDR2 FQGNSA. The CDR3 loop spans 14 amino acids. CDR3: CASSLKGSTYGYTF. Here the CDR3 DNA reads TGTGCCAGCAGCTTAAAGGGCAGTACCTATGGCTACACCTTC.

This clonotype was recorded a few times. V gene TRBV7-9 combines with J gene TRBJ2-5; D possibly matches TRBD1 or TRBD2 (5 bases each). With 5 bases removed from V and 6 bases from J, the gap between germline ends came to 16 bases. The CDR3 has 14 residues. Germline V CDR1 and CDR2: SEHNR, FQNEAQ (reference sequence). CDR3 protein: CASSPLRDRKTQYF. CDR3 sequence (DNA): TGTGCCAGCAGCCCATTAAGGGACCGGAAGACCCAGTACTTC.

The V call is TRBV7-2, the J call TRBJ2-7; TRBD1 might be the D (5 bases). CDR1 is SGHTA, CDR2 FQGNSA, per germline. The length of the CDR3 is 13 residues. The V end was cut by 5 bases, the J end by 5 bases, with 13 bases between. CDR3 in amino acids: CASSRQGVDEQYF. CDR3 nucleotides: TGTGCCAGCAGCCGGCAGGGTGTGGACGAGCAGTACTTC.

The chain uses TRBV20-1 and TRBJ2-3, with 11 bases that match TRBD2. The ends lost 7 bases at V and 3 bases at J; junction bases unmatched: 9. This CDR3 has 15 residues. Germline CDR1 and CDR2: DFQATT and SNEGSKA (reference sequence). CDR3 nucleotide sequence: TGCAGTGTCGGTCGGGGGACTAGCGGTACAGATACGCAGTATTTT. Its protein is CSVGRGTSGTDTQYF.

V usage is TRBV15 and J usage is TRBJ1-2, with D unclear. This CDR3 region has 15 residues. Germline lookup yields CDR1 LNHNV and CDR2 YYDKDF (reference sequence). The V end lost 1 base, the J end lost 4 bases, and 13 bases lay between the germline ends. CDR3 amino acids: CATSRAGDGGYGYTF. DNA of the CDR3: TGTGCCACCAGCAGAGCCGGAGATGGTGGCTATGGCTACACCTTC.

This clonotype was counted a few times. CDR3 sequence: CAITEDRGGYGYTF. DNA for the CDR3: TGTGCCATCACCGAGGACAGGGGCGGCTATGGCTACACCTTC. The chain links TRBV10-3 to TRBJ1-2, with TRBD1 matching 9 bases. Germline assignment: CDR1 ENHRY and CDR2 SYGVKD. This CDR3 spans 14 amino acids. The trim removed 7 bases at V and 4 bases at J, leaving 7 bases unmatched.